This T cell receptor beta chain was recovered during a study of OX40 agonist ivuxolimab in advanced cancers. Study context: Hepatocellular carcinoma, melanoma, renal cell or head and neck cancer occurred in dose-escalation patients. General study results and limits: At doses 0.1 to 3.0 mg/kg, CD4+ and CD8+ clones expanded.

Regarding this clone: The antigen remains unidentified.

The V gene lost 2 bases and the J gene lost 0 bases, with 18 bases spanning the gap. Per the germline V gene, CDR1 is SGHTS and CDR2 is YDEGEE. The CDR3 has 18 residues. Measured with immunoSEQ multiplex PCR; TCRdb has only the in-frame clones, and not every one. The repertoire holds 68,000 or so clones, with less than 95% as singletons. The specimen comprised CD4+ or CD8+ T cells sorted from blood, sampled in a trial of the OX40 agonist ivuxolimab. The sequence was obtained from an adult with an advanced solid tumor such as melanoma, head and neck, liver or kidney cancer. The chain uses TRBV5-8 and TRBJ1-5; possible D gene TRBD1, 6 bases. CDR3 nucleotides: TGTGCCAGCAGCTTATTTTTTGGCAGGGGACTTAGCAATCAGCCCCAGCATTTT. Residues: CASSLFFGRGLSNQPQHF.